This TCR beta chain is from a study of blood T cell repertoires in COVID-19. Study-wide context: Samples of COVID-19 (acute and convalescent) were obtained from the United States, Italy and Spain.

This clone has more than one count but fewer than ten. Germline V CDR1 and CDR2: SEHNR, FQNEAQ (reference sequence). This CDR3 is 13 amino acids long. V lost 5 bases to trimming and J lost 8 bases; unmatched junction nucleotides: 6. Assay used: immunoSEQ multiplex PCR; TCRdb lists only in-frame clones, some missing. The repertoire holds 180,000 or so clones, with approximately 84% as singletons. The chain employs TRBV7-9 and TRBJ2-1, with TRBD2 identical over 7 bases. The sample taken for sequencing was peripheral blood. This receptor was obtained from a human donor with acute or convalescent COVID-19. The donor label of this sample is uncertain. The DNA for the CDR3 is TGTGCCAGCAGCGCCGGGACTAAAGATGAGCAGTTCTTC. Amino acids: CASSAGTKDEQFF.